This TCR beta chain came from a study of vaccination effects on CD4 cells after COVID-19. The study's findings and limits: Spike-reactive clones present post-vaccine in convalescents were predominantly new vaccine-induced clones.

Sequenced by immunoSEQ multiplex PCR; TCRdb stores in-frame clones only, minus some. Counted here are 35,000 to 45,000 clones, approximately 82% occurring once; the ten biggest clones make up roughly 3.5%. Trimming took 4 bases from V and 3 from J; bases not matched to a gene: 6. Germline V gene sequence: CDR1 MGHRA, CDR2 YSYEKL. The CDR3 loop spans 16 amino acids. Investigators separated out CD4+ T cells once 9 to 11 days of culture had passed. A PCR test confirmed that the person had SARS-CoV-2 infection between March and December 2020. Vaccination of participants consisted of two doses of either the BNT162b2 or mRNA-1273 vaccine. As for this clone: Its antigen is undetermined.

The sequence was collected from a human donor who had a prior SARS-CoV-2 infection. The rearrangement joins TRBV4-1 to TRBJ2-1, with 10 bases identical to TRBD1. The specimen comprised CD4+ T cells from PBMCs cultured without peptide, sampled after COVID-19 vaccination. The CDR3 loop is CASSRQDRGLYNEQFF. CDR3 sequence (DNA): TGCGCCAGCAGCCGCCAAGACAGGGGGCTCTACAATGAGCAGTTCTTC.